This TCR beta chain was recorded in a study of spatial heterogeneity in lung cancer. Relative to its sample, this clonotype is medium-sized. In a library made to pick up alpha chains, this beta chain is a stray read with a size that means little. TCRdb processed the 5' RACE reads anew with MiXCR; each CDR3 protein has one entry. The sample includes some 14,000 distinct CDR3 sequences, roughly 5% of them seen just once. The time point denotes: sample taken at primary tumor resection. From tumor, nontumor lung or frozen PBMC, whole RNA was taken unsorted for sequencing. This receptor was taken from a human donor with early-stage non-small cell lung cancer. Sequences were derived from lung tumor tissue, sampled at surgery.

CDR3 DNA: TGCAGCGTTGAAGAACGGCGCTATGGCTACACCTTC. This sequence encodes CSVEERRYGYTF. The chain is built from TRBV29-1 and TRBJ1-2; D not certain. The CDR3 has 12 residues. V was cut by 0 bases and J by 4 bases, with 6 bases left in between. The V gene's germline CDR1 is SQVTM and CDR2 ANQGSEA.